This T cell receptor (beta chain) derives from a study of tumor and adjacent non-tumor tissue in lung cancer. In the case of this clonotype: Its antigen remains unknown.

V dropped 8 bases and J dropped 5 bases, with 16 bases sitting between them. The CDR3 spans 14 residues. RNA was extracted from bulk tissue without any cell sorting. The normal lung tissue was taken more than 3 cm from the tumor edge. Broader study findings: Tumor repertoires had a smaller top 100 clone share than normal lung.

A modified ARM-PCR protocol with three rounds of nested PCR amplified TCRbeta. One entry per CDR3 protein, called by TCRdb with MiXCR from the multiplex PCR reads. The sample contains 90,000 to 100,000 distinct CDR3 sequences, more than 80% of which appear only once. The genes are TRBV12-3 or TRBV12-4 and TRBJ2-1; D may correspond to TRBD1 or TRBD2 (5 bases each). The specimen sequenced was distant non-tumor lung tissue. The TCR sequence derives from a man aged 55-75 years with small cell lung cancer. The CDR3 reads CASGSGTKHNEQFF. The CDR3 DNA reads as TGTGCCAGCGGTTCCGGGACGAAGCACAATGAGCAGTTCTTC.